Listed below are T cell receptor beta chains from one sample, sequenced in a study of blood T cell repertoires in COVID-19. Data came from immunoSEQ multiplex PCR; TCRdb stores just in-frame clones and leaves some out. In the table there are about 100,000 clones, about nine tenths of which are singletons. Sequenced: peripheral blood. The receptors originated from a man aged 45-65 years with acute or convalescent COVID-19. Both conserved end residues are part of each CDR3. Fields, in order: J gene, V gene, D gene, clone size, CDR3 DNA, CDR3 protein. The D gene is left open where the match is weak. Clone sizes are given selectively: once, few, many, or a class where the clone is expanded.

TRBJ1-4 | TRBV30 | - | - | TGTGCCTGGAGTTGGGCAGGGTTTGATGAAAAACTGTTTTTT | CAWSWAGFDEKLFF
TRBJ2-5 | TRBV23-1 | TRBD2 | - | TGCGCCAGCAGTTGGACTAGCGGCCAAGAGACCCAGTACTTC | CASSWTSGQETQYF
TRBJ1-2 | TRBV27 | TRBD1 | - | TGTGCCAGCAGTTTCCGGGACAGTCATCGCTATGGCTACACCTTC | CASSFRDSHRYGYTF
TRBJ2-1 | TRBV7-9 | TRBD2 | - | TGTGCCAGCACCTGGACTAGCGAGCACAATGAGCAGTTCTTC | CASTWTSEHNEQFF
TRBJ1-2 | TRBV5-1 | - | - | TGCGCCAGCAGCATTCTCCTGGGGGCGCGTGGCTACACCTTC | CASSILLGARGYTF
TRBJ1-2 | TRBV19 | - | - | TGTGCCAGTAGTTTGACAGCTAATGATCCTAACTATGGCTACACCTTC | CASSLTANDPNYGYTF
TRBJ2-7 | TRBV18 | - | - | TGTGCCAGCTCACCCCAGGGCGCGGACCCCTCCTACGAGCAGTACTTC | CASSPQGADPSYEQYF
TRBJ2-1 | TRBV29-1 | TRBD2 | once | TGCAGCGTCGAACTAGCGGCTACCTACAATGAGCAGTTCTTC | CSVELAATYNEQFF
TRBJ2-1 | TRBV7-6 | - | once | TGTGCCAGCAGTCCAGGGGTGAATGAGCAGTTCTTC | CASSPGVNEQFF
TRBJ2-2 | TRBV19 | TRBD2 | - | TGTGCCAGTAGTGTCTCTAGCGGGAGTTTCCCCGGGGAGCTGTTTTTT | CASSVSSGSFPGELFF
TRBJ1-2 | TRBV9 | - | - | TGTGCCAGCAGCGTAACAGTTAACTATGGCTACACCTTC | CASSVTVNYGYTF
TRBJ1-3 | TRBV9 | - | once | TGTGCCAGCAGCACCCGTTCTCGAGACACCATATATTTT | CASSTRSRDTIYF
TRBJ2-5 | TRBV5-1 | - | - | TGCGCCAGCAGCTTGGGCGGGCGGGCACCCCAAGAGACCCAGTACTTC | CASSLGGRAPQETQYF
TRBJ2-4 | TRBV7-8 | TRBD2 | - | TGTGCCAGCAGCACCCGGGGGGCGGGAGGCAAAAACATTCAGTACTTC | CASSTRGAGGKNIQYF
TRBJ1-2 | TRBV9 | TRBD1 | - | TGTGCCAGCAGCAGGACTGAGGGACAGAACTATGGCTACACCTTC | CASSRTEGQNYGYTF
TRBJ1-3 | TRBV18 | TRBD1 | - | TGTGCCAGCTCACCGGACAGGTGGAACACCATATATTTT | CASSPDRWNTIYF
TRBJ1-2 | TRBV19 | TRBD1 | - | TGTGCCAGTAGTATCGGGCGGACAGGGGGCCATGGCTACACCTTC | CASSIGRTGGHGYTF
TRBJ2-6 | TRBV5-5 | TRBD1 | once | TGTGCCAGCAGCCCGACCCCGGGACAGGGGAACAGGGGGGCCAACGTCCTGACTTTC | CASSPTPGQGNRGANVLTF
TRBJ1-5 | TRBV7-2 | - | - | TGTGCCAGCAGCTTTACAGGGACCACTCAGCCCCAGCATTTT | CASSFTGTTQPQHF
TRBJ2-5 | TRBV7-9 | TRBD1 | - | TGTGCCAGCAGCTTAGGACAGGGTATTGAAGAGACCCAGTACTTC | CASSLGQGIEETQYF
TRBJ2-5 | TRBV5-1 | - | once | TGCGCCAGCAGCTTGGCCGCGGCAGGGGAAGGCCAAGAGACCCAGTACTTC | CASSLAAAGEGQETQYF
TRBJ1-2 | TRBV6-5 | - | - | TGTGCCAGCAGAGCCGGAGGGGCCAAGAACTATGGCTACACCTTC | CASRAGGAKNYGYTF
TRBJ1-5 | TRBV2 | TRBD1 | - | TGTGCCAGCAGCGGGACAGGGCGTGTACAGCCCCAGCATTTT | CASSGTGRVQPQHF